This T cell receptor (beta chain) was sequenced in a study of T cells in tumors after PD-1 blockade (dated by TCRdb to about 2019). For the study in its entirety: Prior checkpoint blockade, systemic immunosuppressant use, and recent radiotherapy or other anti-cancer therapy within 4 weeks were grounds for patient exclusion. Patients were treated with either pembrolizumab 200 mg every 3 weeks or cemiplimab 350 mg every 2 weeks. Some patients also continued taking vismodegib 150 mg daily during anti-PD-1 treatment. On average, peripheral blood samples yielded over 35,000 unique clonotypes and 113,528 TCR templates (range 24,679-257,772). Paired single-cell RNA and TCR sequencing was done in the study on site-matched tumors from patients with BCC or SCC, both before and after anti-PD-1 therapy. To compare blood and tumor clonotypes, bulk TCR sequencing was performed on nine to eleven peripheral blood samples from about five patients. Clinical response was assessed using RECIST version 1.1. Study-wide conclusions, independent of this receptor: Where the novel T cell clones came from was not determined, and possible sources could include lymphoid organs or rare unexpanded clones inside the tumor or in the tumor periphery. Roughly two fifths of tumor TCR clonotypes were detected in blood, and some novel exhausted tumor clones were observed in pre-treatment blood, which was taken as suggesting peripheral recruitment.

This clone was found once. Its specific antigen is unknown. No base qualities exist here, and no much larger clone lies one base off it. The immunoSEQ platform was used for deep TCRbeta sequencing. As for the authors' bioinformatics: For further analysis, only productive rearrangements were exported out of the immunoSEQ Analyzer. T cell phenotypes were assigned to bulk TCRbeta clonotypes by matching the clonotypes to single-cell RNA+TCR-seq clones with the same TCRbeta sequence. Clone enrichment in tumor was calculated as tumor frequency divided by PBMC frequency from bulk TCR sequencing. TCRs were sorted with GLIPH into specificity groups, meaning clusters of distinct TCRs that share CDR3 motifs and likely recognize common antigens. Sourced from immuneACCESS, this table was stored by TCRdb with only in-frame sequences that have V and J called. A share of the clones is absent; for the studies checked, an unresolved V gene accounts for under half, and the remainder has no known explanation. For V, J and clone size, that table is used; D and trimming come from the DNA. This sample gives more than 40,000 clones in total; roughly 80% of them show up just once. Of the sample, approximately 4% is held by the ten largest clones.

The germline V gene provides CDR1 SQVTM and CDR2 ANQGSEA. A distance of 15 bases separates the germline ends of V and J, which lose 6 bases and 4 bases respectively. The CDR3 spans 13 residues, from the cysteine through the phenylalanine. Kept here is only the CDR3 DNA, which spans 39 bases and is read in frame from base 1. The sample's time point label, decoded: before anti-PD-1 therapy. Genomic DNA extracted from tumor biopsies or peripheral blood was used for bulk TCRbeta sequencing, with input ranging from roughly 616 ng to 6,004 ng. Every patient was a poor candidate for surgical resection and had histologically proven advanced or metastatic basal or squamous cell carcinoma. The basal cell carcinoma cohort was made up of some ten patients, and bulk tumor TCR sequencing was performed for 8 of these patients.

The sequence was obtained from a human donor with basal cell carcinoma. This chain is built from TRBV29-1 and TRBJ1-1; tentative D gene TRBD1, with 5 bases matching. Source: PBMCs, taken before anti-PD-1 treatment. The CDR3 region reads CSVRVGEGTEAFF. The DNA sequence is as follows: TGCAGCGTGAGGGTAGGGGAAGGCACTGAAGCTTTCTTT. The entire variable domain, with the stretches around the CDR3 drawn from the reference TRBV29-1 and TRBJ1-1 proteins, is SAVISQKPSRDICQRGTSLTIQCQVDSQVTMMFWYRQQPGQSLTLIATANQGSEATYESGFVIDKFPISRPNLTFSTLTVSNMSPEDSSIYLCSVRVGEGTEAFFGQGTRLTVV.